A single sample is the source of the 2 T cell receptor beta chains below, sequenced in a study of T cell responses to AZD1222 COVID-19 vaccine. The method was immunoSEQ multiplex PCR; TCRdb's version includes in-frame clones alone and lacks a portion of them. The data hold 100,000 to 150,000 clones, with roughly 88% observed a single time. The material was peripheral blood, obtained on day 0 of AZD1222 vaccination. These receptors came from an adult in good health.

J is TRBJ2-3 and V is TRBV11-2; 8 positions match TRBD2. The CDR3 totals 17 residues. CDR1 is SGHAT and CDR2 is FQNNGV in the germline V gene. With 5 bases clipped from V and 4 bases from J, the junction kept 14 bases outside the gene matches. The CDR3 reads CASSGELGTSSADTQYF. CDR3 DNA sequence: TGTGCCAGCAGCGGAGAATTAGGGACTAGTAGCGCAGATACGCAGTATTTT.

The V call is TRBV2, the J call TRBJ2-1, with D perhaps given as TRBD1 or TRBD2 (5 bases each). CDR1 is SNHLY and CDR2 is FYNNEI in the germline V gene. The CDR3 has 12 residues. V lost 3 bases and J lost 8, with 8 bases in between. CDR3 region: CASSEGRYEQFF. The DNA of the CDR3 is TGTGCCAGCAGTGAGGGACGATATGAGCAGTTCTTC.